This T cell receptor (beta chain) was identified during a study of blood T cell repertoires in COVID-19. Study overall: Samples taken during acute and convalescent COVID-19 were collected in the United States, Italy and Spain. T cells, B-cell-depleted T cells, or PBMCs provided the cDNA or gDNA that served as material.

Per the germline V gene, CDR1 is SGHRS and CDR2 is YFSETQ. Trimming removed 4 bases from V and 4 bases from J; junction bases left unmatched: 10. This CDR3 has 15 amino acids. How the authors handled the data: Reference gene primer amplification in the assay estimated nucleated cell counts. Sequencing used immunoSEQ multiplex PCR; TCRdb keeps in-frame clones, though not all of them. The V and J calls and clone size were taken over from that table, and D and trimming were inferred from the DNA. The table has under 95,000 clones, roughly 78% seen once. This TCR derives from a woman of 80 years or more with acute or convalescent COVID-19. The V gene is TRBV5-1, the J gene TRBJ1-1; TRBD1 matches 7 bases. Source material: peripheral blood. The CDR3 region has the DNA TGCGCCAGCAGCGCCACAGGGGCCTCGGGCACTGAAGCTTTCTTT. It yields the protein CASSATGASGTEAFF.